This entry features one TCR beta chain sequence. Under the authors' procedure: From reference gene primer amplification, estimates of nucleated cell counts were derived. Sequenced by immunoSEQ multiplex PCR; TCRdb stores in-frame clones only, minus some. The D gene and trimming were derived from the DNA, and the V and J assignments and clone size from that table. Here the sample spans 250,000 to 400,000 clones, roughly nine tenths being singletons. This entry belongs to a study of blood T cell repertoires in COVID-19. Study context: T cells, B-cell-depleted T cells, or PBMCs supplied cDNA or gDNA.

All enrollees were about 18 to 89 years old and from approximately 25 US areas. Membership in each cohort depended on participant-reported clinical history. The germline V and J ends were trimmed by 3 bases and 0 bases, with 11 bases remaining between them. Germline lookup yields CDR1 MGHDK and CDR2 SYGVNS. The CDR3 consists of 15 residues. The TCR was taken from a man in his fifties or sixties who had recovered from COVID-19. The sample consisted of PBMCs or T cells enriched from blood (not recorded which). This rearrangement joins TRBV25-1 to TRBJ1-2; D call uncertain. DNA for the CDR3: TGTGCCAGCAGTGAGTCTGGCAAAACTAACTATGGCTACACCTTC. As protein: CASSESGKTNYGYTF.